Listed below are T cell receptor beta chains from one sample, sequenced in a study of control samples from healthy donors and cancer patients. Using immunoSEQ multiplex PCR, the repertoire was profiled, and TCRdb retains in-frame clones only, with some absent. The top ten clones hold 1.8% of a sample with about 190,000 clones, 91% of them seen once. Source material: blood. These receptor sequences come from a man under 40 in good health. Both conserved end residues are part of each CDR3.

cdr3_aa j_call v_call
CASSLTVLSNQPQHF TRBJ1-5 TRBV7-2
CASSFTGPREKLFF TRBJ1-4 TRBV5-1
CASTTGVSYEQYF TRBJ2-7 TRBV6-5
CAIRPDRGFVNEQFF TRBJ2-1 TRBV10-3